This T cell receptor beta chain originates from a study of blood T cell repertoires in COVID-19. Across the study: Some COVID-19 samples were acute and others convalescent; all came from the United States, Italy and Spain.

Germline CDR1 and CDR2: WNHNN and SYGVQD (reference sequence). The trim removed 0 bases at V and 6 bases at J, leaving 3 bases unmatched. The CDR3 runs to 15 residues. Method: immunoSEQ multiplex PCR; TCRdb's copy keeps in-frame clones and lacks some. Of around 170,000 clones listed, approximately 89% were seen once; the top ten hold about 4%. This clonotype originated in a woman aged 25 to 39 with acute or convalescent COVID-19. Sequences were obtained from peripheral blood. J is TRBJ2-1 and V is TRBV10-1, with 9 bases fitting TRBD2. CDR3 residues: CASSESRAGGNEQFF. The CDR3 DNA follows: TGCGCCAGCAGTGAGTCGAGAGCGGGAGGCAATGAGCAGTTCTTC.